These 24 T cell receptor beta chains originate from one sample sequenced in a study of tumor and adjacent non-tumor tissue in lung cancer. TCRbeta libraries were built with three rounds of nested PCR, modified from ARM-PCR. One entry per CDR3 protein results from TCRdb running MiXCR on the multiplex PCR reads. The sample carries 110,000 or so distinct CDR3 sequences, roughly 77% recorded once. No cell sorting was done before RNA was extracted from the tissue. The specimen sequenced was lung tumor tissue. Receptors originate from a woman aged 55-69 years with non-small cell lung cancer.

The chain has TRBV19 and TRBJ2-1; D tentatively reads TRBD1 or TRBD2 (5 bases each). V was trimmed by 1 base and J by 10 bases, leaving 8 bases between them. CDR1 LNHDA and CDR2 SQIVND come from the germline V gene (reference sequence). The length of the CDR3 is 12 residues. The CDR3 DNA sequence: TGTGCCAGTAGTATAGGGGGGTACGAGCAGTTCTTC. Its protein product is CASSIGGYEQFF.

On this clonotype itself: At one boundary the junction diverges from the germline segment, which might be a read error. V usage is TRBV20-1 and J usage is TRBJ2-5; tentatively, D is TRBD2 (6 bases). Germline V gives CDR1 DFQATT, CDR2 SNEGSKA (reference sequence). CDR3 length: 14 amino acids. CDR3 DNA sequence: TGCATTGCTGGGGTGGGGGGTTCCCCCCAGACCCAGTACTTC. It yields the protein CIAGVGGSPQTQYF.

The CDR3 spells CASSTGVSTDTQYF. The CDR3 DNA follows: TGTGCCAGCTCGACCGGAGTTAGCACAGATACGCAGTATTTT. The rearrangement joins TRBV25-1 to TRBJ2-3; D not resolved. The CDR3 is 14 amino acids. The V end was cut by 8 bases, the J end by 0 bases, with 12 bases between. The V gene's germline CDR1 is MGHDK and CDR2 SYGVNS. Full variable domain (remainder filled in from reference TRBV25-1 and TRBJ2-3): EADIYQTPRYLVIGTGKKITLECSQTMGHDKMYWYQQDPGMELHLIHYSYGVNSTEKGDLSSESTVSRIRTEHFPLTLESARPSHTSQYLCASSTGVSTDTQYFGPGTRLTVL.

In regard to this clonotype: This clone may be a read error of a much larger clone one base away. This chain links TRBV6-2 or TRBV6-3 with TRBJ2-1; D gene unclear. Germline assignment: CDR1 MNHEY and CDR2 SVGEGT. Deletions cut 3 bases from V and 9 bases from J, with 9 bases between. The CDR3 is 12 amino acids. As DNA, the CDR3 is TGTGCCAGCAGTTATAATAGACTTGAGCAGTTCTTC. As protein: CASSYNRLEQFF.

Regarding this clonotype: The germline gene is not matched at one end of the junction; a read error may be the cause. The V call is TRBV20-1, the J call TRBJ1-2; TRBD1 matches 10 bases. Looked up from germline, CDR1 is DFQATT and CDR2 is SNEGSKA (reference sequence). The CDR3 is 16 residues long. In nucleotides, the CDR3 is TGCAATGCTAGAATCCGGGACAGGGGAATAATGGATGGCTACACCTTC. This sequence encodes CNARIRDRGIMDGYTF.

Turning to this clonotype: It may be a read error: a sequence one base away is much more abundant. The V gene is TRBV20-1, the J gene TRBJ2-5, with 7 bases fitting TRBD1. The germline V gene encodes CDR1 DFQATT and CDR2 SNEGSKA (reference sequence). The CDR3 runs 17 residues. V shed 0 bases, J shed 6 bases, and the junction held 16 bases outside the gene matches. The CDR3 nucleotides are TGCAGTGCTAGAGACCTTACACCGCCGGGACAGCAAAAGACCCAGTACTTC. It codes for CSARDLTPPGQQKTQYF.

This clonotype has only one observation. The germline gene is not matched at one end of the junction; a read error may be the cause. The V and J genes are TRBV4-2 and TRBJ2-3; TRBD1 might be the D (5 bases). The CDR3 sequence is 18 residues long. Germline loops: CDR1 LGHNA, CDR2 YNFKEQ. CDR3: CASSRGRGNGLDTDMQYF. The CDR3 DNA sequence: TGTGCCAGCAGCCGAGGAAGGGGTAACGGGTTAGACACAGATATGCAGTATTTT.

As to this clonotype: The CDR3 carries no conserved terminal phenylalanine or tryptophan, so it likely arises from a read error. Here the CDR3 reads CASSVDSWRGTEAFL. The CDR3 nucleotides are TGTGCCAGCAGCGTAGATTCGTGGAGAGGCACTGAAGCTTTCCTT. The chain employs TRBV11-3 and TRBJ1-1; no firm D call. CDR3 size: 15 residues. Germline CDR1 is SGHNT and CDR2 is YENEEA.

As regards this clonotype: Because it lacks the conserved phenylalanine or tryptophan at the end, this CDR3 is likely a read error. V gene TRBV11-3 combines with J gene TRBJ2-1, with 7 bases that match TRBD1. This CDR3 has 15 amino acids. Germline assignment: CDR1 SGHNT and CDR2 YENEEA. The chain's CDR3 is CTSSLGGQVYNEQFS. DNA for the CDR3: TGTACCAGCAGCTTAGGAGGACAGGTCTACAATGAGCAGTTCTCC.

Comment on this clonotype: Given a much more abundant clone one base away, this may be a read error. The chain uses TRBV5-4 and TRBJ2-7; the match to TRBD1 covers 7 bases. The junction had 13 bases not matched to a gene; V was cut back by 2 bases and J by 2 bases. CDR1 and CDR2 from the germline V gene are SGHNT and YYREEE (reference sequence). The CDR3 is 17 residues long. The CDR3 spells CASSFGTDPNRTYEQYF. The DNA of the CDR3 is TGTGCCAGCAGCTTCGGGACAGACCCTAACCGAACCTACGAGCAGTACTTC.

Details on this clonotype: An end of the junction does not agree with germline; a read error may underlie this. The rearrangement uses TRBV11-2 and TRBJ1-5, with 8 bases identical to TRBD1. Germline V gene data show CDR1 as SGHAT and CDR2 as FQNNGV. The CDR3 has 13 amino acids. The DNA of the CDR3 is TGTGCCTGCTCCCGCGACAGGGGTCAGACCCAGCATTTT. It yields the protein CACSRDRGQTQHF. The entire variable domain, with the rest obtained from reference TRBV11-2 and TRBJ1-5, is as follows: EAGVAQSPRYKIIEKRQSVAFWCNPISGHATLYWYQQILGQGPKLLIQFQNNGVVDDSQLPKDRFSAERLKGVDSTLKIQPAKLEDSAVYLCACSRDRGQTQHFGDGTRLSIL.

CDR3 nucleotides: TGTGCCAGCAGCCGGACTAGGGACAGGGGCCCTAAGGGTGAAAAACTGTTTTTT. Translation: CASSRTRDRGPKGEKLFF. J is TRBJ1-4 and V is TRBV11-2, with 10 bases identical to TRBD1. The CDR3 runs 18 residues. J gave up 7 bases and V 5 bases, and 16 bases lay outside the gene matches. Germline V CDR1 and CDR2: SGHAT, FQNNGV. The entire variable domain, with the rest obtained from reference TRBV11-2 and TRBJ1-4, is as follows: EAGVAQSPRYKIIEKRQSVAFWCNPISGHATLYWYQQILGQGPKLLIQFQNNGVVDDSQLPKDRFSAERLKGVDSTLKIQPAKLEDSAVYLCASSRTRDRGPKGEKLFFGSGTQLSVL.

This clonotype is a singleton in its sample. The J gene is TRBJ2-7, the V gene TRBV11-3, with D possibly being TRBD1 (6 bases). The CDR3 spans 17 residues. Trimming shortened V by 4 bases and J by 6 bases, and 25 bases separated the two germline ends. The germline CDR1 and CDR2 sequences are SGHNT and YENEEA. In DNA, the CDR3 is TGTGCCAGCAGCTCCCTAACCGTGACAGGCATAGTTGGCGAGCAGTACTTC. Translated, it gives CASSSLTVTGIVGEQYF.

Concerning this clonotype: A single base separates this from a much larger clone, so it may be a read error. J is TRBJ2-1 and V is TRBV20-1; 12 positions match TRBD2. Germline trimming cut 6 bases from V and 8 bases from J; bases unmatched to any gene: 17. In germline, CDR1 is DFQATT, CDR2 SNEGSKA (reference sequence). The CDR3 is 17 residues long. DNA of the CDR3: TGCAGTGCCCGGGGGGCCCCGGGACTAGCGGGTATTGATGAGCAGTTCTTC. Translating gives CSARGAPGLAGIDEQFF.

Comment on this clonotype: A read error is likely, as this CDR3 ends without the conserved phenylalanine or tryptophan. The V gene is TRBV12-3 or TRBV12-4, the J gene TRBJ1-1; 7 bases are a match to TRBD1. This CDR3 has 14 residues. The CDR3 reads CTSSPTGRNTEAFS. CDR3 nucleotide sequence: TGTACCAGCAGTCCGACAGGGCGGAACACTGAAGCTTTCTCT.

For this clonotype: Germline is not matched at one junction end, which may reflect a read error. The CDR3 DNA reads as TGTGCCAGTAGCTTAGAGTTGACTAGTGGGAGCCACGATGAGAAGTTCTTC. The encoded protein is CASSLELTSGSHDEKFF. This chain uses TRBV11-3 with TRBJ2-1, with D possibly matching TRBD2 (6 bases). CDR1 and CDR2 (germline): SGHNT, YENEEA. The CDR3 sequence is 17 residues long.

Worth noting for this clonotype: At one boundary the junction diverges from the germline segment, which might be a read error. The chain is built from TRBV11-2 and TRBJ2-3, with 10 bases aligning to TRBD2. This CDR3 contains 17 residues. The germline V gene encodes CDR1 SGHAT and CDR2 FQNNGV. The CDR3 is CVSSLGPLAGDTHTQYF. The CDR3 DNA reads TGTGTCAGCAGCTTAGGTCCCCTAGCGGGGGACACCCATACGCAGTATTTT.

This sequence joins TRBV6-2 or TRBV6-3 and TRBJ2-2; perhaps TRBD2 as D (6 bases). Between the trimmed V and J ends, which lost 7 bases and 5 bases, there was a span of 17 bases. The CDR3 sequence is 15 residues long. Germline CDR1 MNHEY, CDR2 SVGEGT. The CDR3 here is CASTLRRSGTGELFF. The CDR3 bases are TGTGCCAGCACTCTTCGAAGAAGCGGGACCGGGGAGCTGTTTTTT.

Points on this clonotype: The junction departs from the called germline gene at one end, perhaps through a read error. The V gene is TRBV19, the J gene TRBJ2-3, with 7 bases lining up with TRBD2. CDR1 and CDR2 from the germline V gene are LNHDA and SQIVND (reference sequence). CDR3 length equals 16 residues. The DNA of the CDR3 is TGTACCAGTAGTGACCGGGGCGGGAGTAGCACAGACACGCAGTATTTT. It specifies CTSSDRGGSSTDTQYF.

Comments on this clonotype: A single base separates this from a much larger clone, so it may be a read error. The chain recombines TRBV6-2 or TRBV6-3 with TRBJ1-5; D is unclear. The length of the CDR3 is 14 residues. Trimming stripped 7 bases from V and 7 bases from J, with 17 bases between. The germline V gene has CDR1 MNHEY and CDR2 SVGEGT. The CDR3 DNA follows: TGTGCCAGCAATACATGTATGGGCCTCCAGCCCCAGCATTTT. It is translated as CASNTCMGLQPQHF.

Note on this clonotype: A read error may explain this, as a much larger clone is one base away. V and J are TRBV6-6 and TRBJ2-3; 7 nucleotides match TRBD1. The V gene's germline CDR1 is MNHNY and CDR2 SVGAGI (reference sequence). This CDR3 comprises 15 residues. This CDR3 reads CATSPGTAYTDTQYF. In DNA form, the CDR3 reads TGTGCCACCAGTCCCGGGACAGCCTACACAGATACGCAGTATTTT.

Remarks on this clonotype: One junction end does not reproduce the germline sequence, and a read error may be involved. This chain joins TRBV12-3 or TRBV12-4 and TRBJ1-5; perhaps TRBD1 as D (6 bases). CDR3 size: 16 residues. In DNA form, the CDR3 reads TGTGCCAGCAGTTTATTAGGGGGAGATAGCAATCAGTCCCAGCATTTT. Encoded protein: CASSLLGGDSNQSQHF.

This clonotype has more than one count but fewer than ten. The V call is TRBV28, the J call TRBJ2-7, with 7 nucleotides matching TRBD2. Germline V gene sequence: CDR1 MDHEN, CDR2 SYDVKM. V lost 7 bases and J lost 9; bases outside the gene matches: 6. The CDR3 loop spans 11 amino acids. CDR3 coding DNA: TGTGCCAGCAACGGGAGGCGAGGGCAGTACTTC. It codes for CASNGRRGQYF.

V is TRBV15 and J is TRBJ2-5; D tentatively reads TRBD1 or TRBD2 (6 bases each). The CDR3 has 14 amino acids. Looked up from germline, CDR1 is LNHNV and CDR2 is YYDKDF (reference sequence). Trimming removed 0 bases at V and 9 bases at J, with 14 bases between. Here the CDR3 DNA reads TGTGCCACCAGCAGAGATCAACAGGGACTGGCCCAGTACTTC. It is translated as CATSRDQQGLAQYF.